These T cell receptor beta chains were read from a single sample in a study of CD8+ T cells in alopecia areata. Some clones are missing from TCRdb's copy, which holds only in-frame ones; the method was immunoSEQ multiplex PCR. The sample shows 150,000 to 180,000 clones, about 50% of them seen only once. The source was CD8+ T cells sorted from blood, collected at week 0. Receptor source: a human donor with alopecia areata. Each CDR3 is given with its conserved first and last residue. The D gene is left open where the match is weak. Expanded clones are given a class, and other clones once, few, many or no size at all.

>NA|TRBV5-6|TRBJ1-1|NA
CASGPVGPEAFF
TGTGCCAGCGGCCCGGTGGGACCTGAAGCTTTCTTT
>NA|TRBV6-5|TRBJ1-2|NA
CASSYSWFYGYTF
TGTGCCAGCAGTTACTCTTGGTTCTATGGCTACACCTTC
>TRBD1|TRBV25-1|TRBJ2-7|NA
CASKTGAYEQYF
TGTGCCAGCAAGACAGGGGCCTACGAGCAGTACTTC
>NA|TRBV30|TRBJ1-1|NA
CAWRVGRNTEAFF
TGTGCCTGGAGGGTAGGGCGGAACACTGAAGCTTTCTTT
>TRBD1|TRBV9|TRBJ2-1|once
CASSASDRGYNEQFF
TGTGCCAGCTCCGCCTCTGACAGGGGGTACAATGAGCAGTTCTTC
>NA|TRBV6-5|TRBJ1-5|NA
CASREQGDQPQHF
TGTGCCAGCAGGGAACAGGGTGATCAGCCCCAGCATTTT
>NA|TRBV12-5|TRBJ2-5|NA
CASGLGGQETQYF
TGTGCTAGTGGTTTGGGGGGACAAGAGACCCAGTACTTC
>NA|TRBV6-4|TRBJ1-6|few
CASSDALNSPLHF
TGTGCCAGCAGTGACGCACTTAATTCACCCCTCCACTTT
>NA|TRBV30|TRBJ1-1|NA
CAWSKGSGTEAFF
TGTGCCTGGAGCAAAGGTAGTGGAACTGAAGCTTTCTTT
>TRBD2|TRBV29-1|TRBJ2-1|few
CSVLTSGGYNEQFF
TGCAGCGTCTTGACTAGCGGGGGCTACAATGAGCAGTTCTTC
>NA|TRBV27|TRBJ2-2|NA
CASSFPAGELFF
TGTGCCAGCAGTTTCCCCGCCGGGGAGCTGTTTTTT
>NA|TRBV13|TRBJ2-1|NA
CASSFRDNEQFF
TGTGCCAGCAGCTTCCGGGACAATGAGCAGTTCTTC
>TRBD2|TRBV11-2|TRBJ2-1|NA
CASSLELAGAYNEQFF
TGTGCCAGCAGCTTAGAACTAGCGGGGGCCTACAATGAGCAGTTCTTC
>TRBD1|TRBV29-1|TRBJ2-7|few
CSAIQGAYEQYF
TGCAGCGCCATACAGGGGGCCTACGAGCAGTACTTC
>TRBD1|TRBV5-1|TRBJ2-7|NA
CASSTGTGSDEQYF
TGCGCCAGCAGCACCGGGACAGGTAGTGACGAGCAGTACTTC
>NA|TRBV4-3|TRBJ1-5|NA
CASSQGGSNQPQHF
TGCGCCAGCAGCCAGGGGGGGAGCAATCAGCCCCAGCATTTT
>NA|TRBV2|TRBJ1-5|NA
CASSDEGKAGNQPQHF
TGTGCCAGCAGTGACGAGGGGAAGGCGGGCAATCAGCCCCAGCATTTT
>NA|TRBV4-3|TRBJ1-1|NA
CASSQGGTYTEAFF
TGCGCCAGCAGCCAAGGAGGGACGTACACTGAAGCTTTCTTT
>TRBD1|TRBV29-1|TRBJ1-2|NA
CSVPGTGNYGYTF
TGCAGCGTTCCTGGGACAGGAAACTATGGCTACACCTTC
>TRBD1|TRBV19|TRBJ2-7|NA
CASKDRGSDEQYF
TGTGCCAGTAAAGACAGGGGTAGCGACGAGCAGTACTTC
>NA|TRBV4-3|TRBJ1-5|few
CASSQDIDSNQPQHF
TGCGCCAGCAGCCAAGATATCGACAGCAATCAGCCCCAGCATTTT
>TRBD1|TRBV7-8|TRBJ1-1|NA
CASSPRTGSGTEAFF
TGTGCCAGCAGCCCCCGGACAGGTTCGGGCACTGAAGCTTTCTTT
>TRBD2|TRBV6-5|TRBJ2-5|NA
CASSPRGGDQYF
TGTGCCAGCAGCCCCCGGGGGGGGGACCAGTACTTC
>NA|TRBV14|TRBJ1-2|few
CASSQGGPGYTF
TGTGCCAGCAGCCAAGGCGGGCCCGGCTACACCTTC
>TRBD1|TRBV5-1|TRBJ2-3|NA
CASSLGQGADTQYF
TGCGCCAGCAGCTTGGGGCAGGGGGCAGATACGCAGTATTTT
>NA|TRBV10-3|TRBJ2-7|NA
CAISESGLSVEQYF
TGTGCCATCAGTGAGTCCGGACTAAGTGTTGAGCAGTACTTC
>TRBD1|TRBV19|TRBJ1-1|NA
CASGQGYTEAFF
TGTGCCAGCGGACAGGGCTACACTGAAGCTTTCTTT
>NA|TRBV23-1|TRBJ2-6|NA
CASSQSGRNRAGANVLTF
TGCGCCAGCAGTCAATCGGGTCGTAACAGGGCTGGGGCCAACGTCCTGACTTTC
>NA|TRBV6-5|TRBJ2-7|NA
CASSYSRGLEQYF
TGTGCCAGCAGTTACTCGCGGGGACTTGAGCAGTACTTC
>TRBD1|TRBV7-8|TRBJ2-3|NA
CASSRRDSISTDTQYF
TGTGCCAGCAGCCGACGGGACAGTATAAGCACAGATACGCAGTATTTT
>TRBD1|TRBV29-1|TRBJ1-2|NA
CSVEDRDRLVGVGYTF
TGCAGCGTTGAAGACCGGGACAGGCTGGTCGGGGTAGGCTACACCTTC
>NA|TRBV5-1|TRBJ1-1|NA
CASSPRVNEANTEAFF
TGCGCCAGCAGCCCACGCGTTAACGAAGCGAACACTGAAGCTTTCTTT
>NA|TRBV13|TRBJ1-1|few
CASSLGSKNTEAFF
TGTGCCAGCAGCTTAGGGAGCAAAAACACTGAAGCTTTCTTT